This record covers a single TCR beta chain. No antigen is known for it. Amplification used 60 Vbeta primers and 13 Jbeta primers. Clones were read by immunoSEQ multiplex PCR, and TCRdb kept only the in-frame ones, dropping some. Among about 160,000 clones, 60% to 75% were seen once, and the ten largest hold approximately 3%. This entry is derived from a study of cytomegalovirus exposure and HLA in healthy donors. Study observations and caveats: Earlier findings revealed that most TCR beta V segments proved productive either about 87% or about 30% of the time. In a later analysis, at a false discovery rate of 0.05, 15,000 to 20,000 TCR beta sequences matched HLA alleles. Clonal expansion, a later analysis showed, was greater in HLA-associated TCR beta chains than in equally common others.

Germline V gives CDR1 SEHNR, CDR2 FQNEAQ (reference sequence). This CDR3 spans 14 amino acids. V was pared by 2 bases and J by 5 bases, with 3 bases of the junction left unmatched. The genes are TRBV7-9 and TRBJ2-1, with TRBD2 identical over 7 bases. The TCR was taken from a woman between 45 and 60 years old in good health and CMV-seropositive. The sample was PBMCs. This CDR3 is CASSLMSGDNEQFF. DNA for the CDR3: TGTGCCAGCAGCTTAATGAGCGGGGACAATGAGCAGTTCTTC.